Shown below are 21 T cell receptor beta chains from a single sample sequenced in a study of technical replicates of blood from four donors. The repertoire was sequenced with immunoSEQ multiplex PCR; TCRdb's copy has only in-frame clones and lacks some. The sample includes around 83,000 clones, roughly 94% of them seen just once. The sequenced sample was T cells isolated from PBMCs. The receptors were gathered from a human donor in good health.

The chain recombines TRBV11-3 with TRBJ2-2; weak D call: TRBD2 (5 bases). V lost 3 bases and J lost 1, with 12 bases in between. From germline, CDR1 is SGHNT and CDR2 YENEEA. CDR3 length: 16 residues. CDR3 in DNA: TGTGCCAGCAGCTTGGTGACTGGAGGGAACACCGGGGAGCTGTTTTTT. Its protein is CASSLVTGGNTGELFF.

This chain links TRBV7-8 with TRBJ1-1, with unresolved D. Trimming cost V 0 bases and J 1 base, with 9 bases left between them. The CDR3 has 15 residues. The germline CDR1 and CDR2 sequences are SGHVS and FQNEAQ. The CDR3 spells CASSLAIRANTEAFF. The CDR3 DNA reads TGTGCCAGCAGCTTAGCGATACGAGCGAACACTGAAGCTTTCTTT.

The V gene is TRBV27, the J gene TRBJ2-5; 7 positions match TRBD1. This CDR3 comprises 15 residues. CDR1 is MNHEY, CDR2 SMNVEV, per germline (reference sequence). The J segment lost 5 bases and the V segment lost 5 bases, leaving 11 bases of the junction unmatched. The CDR3 is CASSPISTGLETQYF. CDR3 coding DNA: TGTGCCAGCAGTCCAATATCGACAGGGTTGGAGACCCAGTACTTC.

The CDR3: CASRHDSYNEQFF. The CDR3 nucleotides read TGTGCCAGCCGCCATGACAGCTACAATGAGCAGTTCTTC. The rearrangement joins TRBV6-5 to TRBJ2-1; TRBD1 is a possible D gene (5 bases). V gave up 8 bases and J gave up 3 bases, with 11 bases separating them. CDR3 size: 13 residues. Germline values: CDR1 MNHEY, CDR2 SVGAGI.

This rearrangement joins TRBV7-9 to TRBJ2-3, with TRBD2 matching over 13 bases. CDR1 and CDR2 (germline): SEHNR, FQNEAQ (reference sequence). V was pared by 3 bases and J by 5 bases, with 5 bases of the junction left unmatched. The CDR3 spans 16 residues. CDR3 in DNA: TGTGCCAGCAGCTTGGGGACTAGCGGGGAGGTAGATACGCAGTATTTT. The encoded protein is CASSLGTSGEVDTQYF.

The gene calls are TRBV11-2 and TRBJ2-7; TRBD1 agrees at 9 bases. The junction had 6 bases not matched to a gene; V was cut back by 6 bases and J by 0 bases. The CDR3 sequence is 15 residues long. Germline V gene data show CDR1 as SGHAT and CDR2 as FQNNGV. The CDR3 is CASRWDRASSYEQYF. The CDR3 bases are TGTGCCAGCAGGTGGGACAGGGCGAGCTCCTACGAGCAGTACTTC.

V is TRBV5-5 and J is TRBJ1-1, with TRBD1 identical over 7 bases. CDR1 SGHKS and CDR2 YYEKEE come from the germline V gene (reference sequence). V dropped 6 bases and J dropped 3; count of bases not matched to a gene: 14. CDR3 length: 16 residues. For the CDR3, the DNA is TGTGCCAGCACCCTCAGGGGGGATCCGGTGGACACTGAAGCTTTCTTT. Amino acids: CASTLRGDPVDTEAFF.

The chain has TRBV4-1 and TRBJ2-3, with TRBD2 matching 9 bases. Germline CDR1 and CDR2: MGHRA and YSYEKL. The CDR3 is 18 residues long. After removal of 1 base from V and 0 bases from J, the junction contained 8 bases not matched to a gene. The CDR3 region has the DNA TGCGCCAGCAGCCAAGTATTTGCTAGCGGGACTAGCACAGATACGCAGTATTTT. Its protein product is CASSQVFASGTSTDTQYF.

This clone has a single count. CDR3 sequence: CASSQLQVTEAFF. CDR3 DNA: TGTGCCAGTAGTCAACTTCAGGTCACTGAAGCTTTCTTT. V and J are TRBV19 and TRBJ1-1; no reliable D call. The CDR3 is 13 amino acids. Per germline, CDR1 LNHDA and CDR2 SQIVND (reference sequence). V lost 5 bases and J lost 4, with 11 bases in between.

The chain employs TRBV2 and TRBJ2-7, with TRBD1 matching over 8 bases. The germline gives CDR1 SNHLY, CDR2 FYNNEI. The trim removed 7 bases at V and 2 bases at J, leaving 1 base unmatched. The CDR3 consists of 12 residues. The CDR3 DNA reads as TGTGCCAGCAACAGGGGGGCCTACGAGCAGTACTTC. Translated, it gives CASNRGAYEQYF.

The rearrangement links TRBV30 to TRBJ1-6, with D tentatively TRBD1 (6 bases). Germline CDR1 is GTSNPN and CDR2 is SVGIG (reference sequence). This CDR3 has 17 amino acids. V lost 4 bases to trimming and J lost 0 bases, with 16 bases between them. CDR3 nucleotides: TGTGCCTGGACCGAGAGGGGGATCAGCTCCTATAATTCACCCCTCCACTTT. Translating gives CAWTERGISSYNSPLHF.

The chain is built from TRBV28 and TRBJ2-7; unclear D gene. V lost 4 bases and J lost 9, with 13 bases in between. The CDR3 spans 12 residues. CDR1 is MDHEN and CDR2 is SYDVKM in the germline V gene. CDR3 residues: CASSYGPTWQYF. The DNA of the CDR3 is TGTGCCAGCAGTTATGGGCCAACTTGGCAGTACTTC. Supplemented by reference TRBV28 and TRBJ2-7, the full variable domain reads DVKVTQSSRYLVKRTGEKVFLECVQDMDHENMFWYRQDPGLGLRLIYFSYDVKMKEKGDIPEGYSVSREKKERFSLILESASTNQTSMYLCASSYGPTWQYFGPGTRLTVT.

The rearrangement links TRBV9 to TRBJ1-2; D might be TRBD1 (5 bases). This CDR3 has 14 residues. V was pared by 0 bases and J by 5 bases, with 11 bases between. Germline CDR1 is SGDLS and CDR2 is YYNGEE. CDR3: CASSVALQEYGYTF. CDR3 DNA sequence: TGTGCCAGCAGCGTAGCCCTACAGGAATATGGCTACACCTTC.

The rearrangement uses TRBV28 and TRBJ1-5, with TRBD1 matching over 8 bases. The CDR3 is 14 amino acids. The J segment lost 5 bases and the V segment lost 6 bases, leaving 6 bases of the junction unmatched. Per germline, CDR1 MDHEN and CDR2 SYDVKM. As DNA, the CDR3 is TGTGCCAGCAGCCCTGGACAGGGTGATCAGCCCCAGCATTTT. Translated, it gives CASSPGQGDQPQHF. Complete variable domain (other parts from reference TRBV28 and TRBJ1-5): DVKVTQSSRYLVKRTGEKVFLECVQDMDHENMFWYRQDPGLGLRLIYFSYDVKMKEKGDIPEGYSVSREKKERFSLILESASTNQTSMYLCASSPGQGDQPQHFGDGTRLSIL.

This clone was detected only once. The chain is built from TRBV7-3 and TRBJ1-6, with unresolved D. V dropped 5 bases and J dropped 9 bases, with 17 bases sitting between them. This CDR3 has 15 residues. Germline loops: CDR1 SGHTA, CDR2 FQGTGA. The CDR3 here is CASSLAGGEGSPLHF. The CDR3 DNA is TGTGCCAGCAGCCTAGCGGGTGGTGAAGGTTCACCCCTCCACTTT.

The chain employs TRBV30 and TRBJ1-1, with D possibly matching TRBD1 (5 bases). Trimming took off 5 bases at V and 6 bases at J, with 25 bases between the two ends. This CDR3 has 16 residues. Germline assignment: CDR1 GTSNPN and CDR2 SVGIG (reference sequence). DNA of the CDR3: TGTGCCTGGTCTAACAGGCCCCGACAACGACACGCTGAAGCTTTCTTT. Protein sequence: CAWSNRPRQRHAEAFF.

The chain links TRBV20-1 to TRBJ2-3; D might be TRBD2 (6 bases). CDR1 DFQATT and CDR2 SNEGSKA come from the germline V gene (reference sequence). Trimming left V 0 bases short and J 10 bases short, with 8 bases between. CDR3 length: 11 amino acids. In nucleotides, the CDR3 is TGCAGTGCTAGAGACAGGGAGGCGCAGTATTTT. As protein: CSARDREAQYF.

The chain employs TRBV11-2 and TRBJ1-1, with D unresolved. Trimming took 0 bases from V and 1 from J, leaving 9 bases between them. This CDR3 spans 15 amino acids. CDR1 SGHAT and CDR2 FQNNGV come from the germline V gene. The CDR3 DNA follows: TGTGCCAGCAGCTTAGATTTGGGCTCGAACACTGAAGCTTTCTTT. Protein sequence: CASSLDLGSNTEAFF. Looking up the rest from reference TRBV11-2 and TRBJ1-1 gives the full variable domain: EAGVAQSPRYKIIEKRQSVAFWCNPISGHATLYWYQQILGQGPKLLIQFQNNGVVDDSQLPKDRFSAERLKGVDSTLKIQPAKLEDSAVYLCASSLDLGSNTEAFFGQGTRLTVV.

V is TRBV19 and J is TRBJ2-7, with D tentatively TRBD2 (6 bases). This CDR3 contains 13 residues. CDR1 and CDR2 from the germline V gene are LNHDA and SQIVND (reference sequence). The ends were cut back, 4 bases at V and 2 bases at J, with 9 bases in the middle. The CDR3, as DNA: TGTGCCAGTAGTACCTCGGGGGCCTACGAGCAGTACTTC. This gives the protein CASSTSGAYEQYF.

This chain links TRBV6-5 with TRBJ1-2; 9 bases fit TRBD1. The CDR3 runs 14 residues. Germline lookup yields CDR1 MNHEY and CDR2 SVGAGI. Germline trimming cut 5 bases from V and 8 bases from J; bases unmatched to any gene: 9. CDR3: CASSTEQGAHGYTF. Here the CDR3 DNA reads TGTGCCAGCAGTACCGAACAGGGGGCGCACGGCTACACCTTC.

This chain connects TRBV15 to TRBJ1-1; D gene uncertain. CDR1 and CDR2 from the germline V gene are LNHNV and YYDKDF (reference sequence). The CDR3 consists of 14 residues. The ends were cut back, 7 bases at V and 3 bases at J, with 15 bases in the middle. CDR3 in DNA: TGTGCCACCACAGCTACGGAGGGATACACTGAAGCTTTCTTT. Translating gives CATTATEGYTEAFF.